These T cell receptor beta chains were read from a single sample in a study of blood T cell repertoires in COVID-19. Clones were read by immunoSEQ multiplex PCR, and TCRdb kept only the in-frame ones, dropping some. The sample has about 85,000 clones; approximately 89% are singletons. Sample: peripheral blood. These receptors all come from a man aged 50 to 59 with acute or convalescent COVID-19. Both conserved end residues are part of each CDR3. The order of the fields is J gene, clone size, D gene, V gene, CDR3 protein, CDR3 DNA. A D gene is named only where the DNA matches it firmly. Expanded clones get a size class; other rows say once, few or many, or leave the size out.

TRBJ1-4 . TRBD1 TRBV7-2 CASSVQGAANEKLFF TGTGCCAGCAGCGTACAGGGGGCGGCTAATGAAAAACTGTTTTTT
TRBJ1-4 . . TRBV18 CASRSGSTNEKLFF TGTGCCAGCCGGTCGGGGTCGACTAATGAAAAACTGTTTTTT
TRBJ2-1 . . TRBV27 CASSLSAGLYNEQFF TGTGCCAGCAGTTTATCCGCCGGTCTTTACAATGAGCAGTTCTTC
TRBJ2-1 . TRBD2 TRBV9 CASSVGSGRYNEQFF TGTGCCAGCAGCGTAGGGAGCGGGAGATACAATGAGCAGTTCTTC
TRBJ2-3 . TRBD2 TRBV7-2 CASSLSGIASTDTQYF TGTGCCAGCAGCCTTAGCGGGATCGCTAGCACAGATACGCAGTATTTT
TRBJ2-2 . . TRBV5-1 CASSLVGRGDPKMAGELFF TGCGCCAGCAGCTTGGTTGGAAGGGGCGACCCGAAGATGGCCGGGGAGCTGTTTTTT
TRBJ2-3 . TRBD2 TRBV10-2 CASSEGKLAGGETQYF TGCGCCAGCAGTGAGGGAAAACTAGCGGGGGGGGAAACGCAGTATTTT
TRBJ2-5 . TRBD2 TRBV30 CACTPGRTRQETQYF TGTGCCTGTACCCCGGGGCGGACTAGACAAGAGACCCAGTACTTC
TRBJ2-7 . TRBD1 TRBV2 CASKPGQGYSGQYF TGTGCCAGCAAACCGGGACAGGGTTACAGTGGGCAGTACTTC
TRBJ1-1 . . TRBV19 CASSIGRNTEAFF TGTGCCAGTAGTATTGGCAGGAACACTGAAGCTTTCTTT
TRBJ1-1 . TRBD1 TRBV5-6 CASSSGQGRNTEAFF TGTGCCAGCAGCTCCGGACAGGGAAGGAACACTGAAGCTTTCTTT
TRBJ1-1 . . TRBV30 CAWSKGVGDTEAFF TGTGCCTGGAGCAAGGGGGTTGGGGACACTGAAGCTTTCTTT
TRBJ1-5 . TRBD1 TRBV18 CASSPAGQGRTQHF TGTGCCAGCTCACCCGCCGGACAGGGTAGGACCCAGCATTTT
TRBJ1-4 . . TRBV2 CASSETVPKANEKLFF TGTGCCAGCAGCGAGACAGTTCCTAAGGCTAATGAAAAACTGTTTTTT
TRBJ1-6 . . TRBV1 CTSSQDKRDQDRVICNSPLHF TGCACCAGCAGCCAAGATAAGAGAGACCAGGACAGGGTTATCTGTAATTCACCCCTCCACTTT
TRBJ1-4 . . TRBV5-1 CASSPGGLPSGNEKLFF TGCGCCAGCAGCCCCGGGGGTCTCCCATCGGGGAATGAAAAACTGTTTTTT
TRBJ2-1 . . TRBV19 CASSHGGDNEQFF TGTGCCAGTAGTCACGGAGGGGACAATGAGCAGTTCTTC
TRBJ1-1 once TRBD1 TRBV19 CASSTPGQGLMNTEAFF TGTGCCAGTAGTACGCCGGGACAGGGCTTAATGAACACTGAAGCTTTCTTT
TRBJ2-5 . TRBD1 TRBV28 CASSRPQGTGGAETQYF TGTGCCAGCAGTCGCCCACAGGGGACAGGGGGGGCGGAGACCCAGTACTTC
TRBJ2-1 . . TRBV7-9 CASSPKGPYNEQFF TGTGCCAGCAGCCCCAAGGGGCCATACAATGAGCAGTTCTTC
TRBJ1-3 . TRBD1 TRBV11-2 CASSSRTGRGSGNTIYF TGTGCCAGCAGCTCACGGACAGGAAGAGGCTCTGGAAACACCATATATTTT
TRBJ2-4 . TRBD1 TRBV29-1 CSVTGQGAAKNIQYF TGCAGCGTCACCGGACAGGGGGCGGCCAAAAACATTCAGTACTTC
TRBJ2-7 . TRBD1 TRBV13 CASSSRQGYEQYF TGTGCCAGCAGCTCCAGACAGGGGTACGAGCAGTACTTC
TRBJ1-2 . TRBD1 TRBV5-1 CASSRDSRRDGGGYTF TGCGCCAGCAGCCGGGACAGTCGCAGGGACGGGGGTGGCTACACCTTC
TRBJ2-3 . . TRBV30 CAWSLGTPHSTDTQYF TGTGCCTGGAGTTTGGGGACACCACATAGCACAGATACGCAGTATTTT
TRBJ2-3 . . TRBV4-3 CASSQEWRGGGTQYF TGCGCCAGCAGCCAAGAGTGGCGGGGCGGTGGTACGCAGTATTTT
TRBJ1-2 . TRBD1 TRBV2 CASNTRSRGLGYTF TGTGCCAGCAATACGAGGAGCAGGGGGTTAGGCTACACCTTC
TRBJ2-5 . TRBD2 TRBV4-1 CASSQDWNSGRAEETQYF TGCGCCAGCAGCCAAGATTGGAACAGCGGGAGGGCGGAAGAGACCCAGTACTTC
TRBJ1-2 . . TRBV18 CASSPTDSYGYTF TGTGCCAGCTCACCAACGGACAGCTATGGCTACACCTTC
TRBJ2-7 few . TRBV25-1 CASSERYEQYF TGTGCCAGCAGTGAACGTTACGAGCAGTACTTC
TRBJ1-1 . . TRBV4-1 CASSQIGGGSAFF TGCGCCAGCAGCCAAATAGGCGGGGGGTCAGCTTTCTTT
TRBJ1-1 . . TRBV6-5 CASSYFQGNTEAFF TGTGCCAGCAGTTACTTCCAGGGGAACACTGAAGCTTTCTTT
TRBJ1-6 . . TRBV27 CASTRGDLYNSPLHF TGTGCCAGCACCCGGGGGGATCTTTATAATTCACCCCTCCACTTT
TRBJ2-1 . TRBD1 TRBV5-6 CASSHLQGGYEQFF TGTGCCAGCAGCCATCTACAGGGGGGATATGAGCAGTTCTTC
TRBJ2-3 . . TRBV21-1 CASSKAPGGPPITDTQYF TGTGCCAGCAGCAAAGCCCCGGGAGGGCCCCCGATCACAGATACGCAGTATTTT
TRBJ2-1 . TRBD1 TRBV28 CASRTGTGAIDEQFF TGTGCCAGCAGGACCGGGACAGGGGCAATCGATGAGCAGTTCTTC
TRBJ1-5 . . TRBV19 CASSIRGEQPQHF TGTGCCAGTAGTATTCGGGGTGAACAGCCCCAGCATTTT
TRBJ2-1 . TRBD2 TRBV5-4 CASSLGGGRLGDEQFF TGTGCCAGCAGCTTGGGGGGCGGGAGGTTGGGCGATGAGCAGTTCTTC